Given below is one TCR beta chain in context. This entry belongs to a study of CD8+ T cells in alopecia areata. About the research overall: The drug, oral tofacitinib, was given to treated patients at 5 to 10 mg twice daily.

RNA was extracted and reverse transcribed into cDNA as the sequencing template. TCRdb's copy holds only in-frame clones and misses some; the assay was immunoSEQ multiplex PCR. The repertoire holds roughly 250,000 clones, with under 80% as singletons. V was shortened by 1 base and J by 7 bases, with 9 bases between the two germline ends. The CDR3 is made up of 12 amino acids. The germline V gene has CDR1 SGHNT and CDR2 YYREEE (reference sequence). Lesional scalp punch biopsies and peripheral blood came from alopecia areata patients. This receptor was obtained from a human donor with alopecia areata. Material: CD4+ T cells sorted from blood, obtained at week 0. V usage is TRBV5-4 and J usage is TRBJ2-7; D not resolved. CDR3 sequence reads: CASSLKTSEQYF. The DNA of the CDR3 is TGTGCCAGCAGCTTGAAGACGTCTGAGCAGTACTTC.